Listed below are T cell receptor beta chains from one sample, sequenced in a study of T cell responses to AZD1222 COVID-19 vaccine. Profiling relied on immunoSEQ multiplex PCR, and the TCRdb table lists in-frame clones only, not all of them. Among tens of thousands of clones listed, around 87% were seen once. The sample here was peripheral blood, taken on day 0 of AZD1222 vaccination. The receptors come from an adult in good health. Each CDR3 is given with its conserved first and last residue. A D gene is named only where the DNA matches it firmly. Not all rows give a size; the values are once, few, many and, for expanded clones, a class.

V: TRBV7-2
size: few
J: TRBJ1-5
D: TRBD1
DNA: TGTGCCAGCAGCCCAGGCGCCGGGACAGATAATCAGCCCCAGCATTTT
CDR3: CASSPGAGTDNQPQHF

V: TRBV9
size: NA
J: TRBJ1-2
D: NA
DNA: TGTGCCAGCAGCGTAAGCTCCTCTAACTATGGCTACACCTTC
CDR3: CASSVSSSNYGYTF

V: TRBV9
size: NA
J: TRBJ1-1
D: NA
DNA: TGTGCCAGCAGCGTAGGCGGAAGCACTGAAGCTTTCTTT
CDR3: CASSVGGSTEAFF

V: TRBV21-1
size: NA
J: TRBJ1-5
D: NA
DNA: TGTGCCAGCAGCAAAGTAAGGTTGGGAGGGAAAGATAGCAATCAGCCCCAGCATTTT
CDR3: CASSKVRLGGKDSNQPQHF

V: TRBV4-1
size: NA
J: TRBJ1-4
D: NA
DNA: TGCGCCAGCAGCCTCAGCGAGGGTCAGGAAAAACTGTTTTTT
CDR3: CASSLSEGQEKLFF

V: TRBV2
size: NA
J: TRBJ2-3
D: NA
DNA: TGTGCCAGCAGTGAACGGTCGAACACAGATACGCAGTATTTT
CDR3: CASSERSNTDTQYF

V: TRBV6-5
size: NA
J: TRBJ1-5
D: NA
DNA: TGTGCCAGCACGTCGGATCAGCCCCAGCATTTT
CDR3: CASTSDQPQHF

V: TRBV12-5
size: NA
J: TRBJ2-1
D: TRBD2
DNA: TGTGCTAGTGGTTTCCTCTCGGGAGGCCTTTACAATGAGCAGTTCTTC
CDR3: CASGFLSGGLYNEQFF

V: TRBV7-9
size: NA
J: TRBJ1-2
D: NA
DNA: TGTGCCAGCAGCCACCGACAAGACAACTATGGCTACACCTTC
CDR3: CASSHRQDNYGYTF

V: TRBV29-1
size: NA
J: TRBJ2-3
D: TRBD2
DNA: TGCAGCGTTGTTTGGGCGGGAGGGCCTGATTTTGCAGATACGCAGTATTTT
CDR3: CSVVWAGGPDFADTQYF

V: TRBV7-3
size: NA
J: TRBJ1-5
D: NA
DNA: TGTGCCAGCAGCTTTGGCCCCAGGCAGCCCCAGCATTTT
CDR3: CASSFGPRQPQHF

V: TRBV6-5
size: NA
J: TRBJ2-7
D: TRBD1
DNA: TGTGCCAGCAGTTACTCGGAGACAGGGGGCTACGAGCAGTACTTC
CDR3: CASSYSETGGYEQYF

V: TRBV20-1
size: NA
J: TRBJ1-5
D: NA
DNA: TGCAGTGCTTCGGAGAATCAGCCCCAGCATTTT
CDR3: CSASENQPQHF

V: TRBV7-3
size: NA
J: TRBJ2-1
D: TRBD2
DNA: TGTGCCAGCAGCCTTGCTACTAGCGGGGGTTACAATGAGCAGTTCTTC
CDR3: CASSLATSGGYNEQFF

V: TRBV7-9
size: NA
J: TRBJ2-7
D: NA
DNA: TGTGCCAGCAGCTTAGACACACTGCCCTACGAGCAGTACTTC
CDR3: CASSLDTLPYEQYF

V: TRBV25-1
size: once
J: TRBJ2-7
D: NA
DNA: TGTGCCAGCAGTACCGGGGCAACGGTGGACGAGCAGTACTTC
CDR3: CASSTGATVDEQYF

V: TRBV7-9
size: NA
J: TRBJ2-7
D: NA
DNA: TGTGCCAGCAGCTTAGGGCCGGGGGGACAGTCCTACGAGCAGTACTTC
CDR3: CASSLGPGGQSYEQYF

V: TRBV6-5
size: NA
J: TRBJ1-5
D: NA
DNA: TGTGCCAGCAGTACGACAGAAGGTCAGCCCCAGCATTTT
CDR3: CASSTTEGQPQHF

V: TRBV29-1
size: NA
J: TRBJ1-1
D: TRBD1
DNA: TGCAGCGTCATCCTCGGGACAGGGTGGCGAGCTTTCTTT
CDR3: CSVILGTGWRAFF

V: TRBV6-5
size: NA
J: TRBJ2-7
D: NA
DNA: TGTGCCAGCAGTTACTCCCCTAGCGAGCCCTACGAGCAGTACTTC
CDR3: CASSYSPSEPYEQYF

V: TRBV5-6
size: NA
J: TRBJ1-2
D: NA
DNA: TGTGCCAGCAGCACCCCGGAGGGGGATTACTTCTCGGGCTATGGCTACACCTTC
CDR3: CASSTPEGDYFSGYGYTF

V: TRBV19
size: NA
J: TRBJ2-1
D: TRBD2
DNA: TGTGCCAGTAGTATCGAGGTAGCGGGAGTAAGACAGTCGGTATCCTACAATGAGCAGTTCTTC
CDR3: CASSIEVAGVRQSVSYNEQFF

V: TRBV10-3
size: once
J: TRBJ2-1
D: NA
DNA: TGTGCCATCAGTGATTGGGCAGCCTACAATGAGCAGTTCTTC
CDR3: CAISDWAAYNEQFF

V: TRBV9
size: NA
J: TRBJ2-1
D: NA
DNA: TGTGCCAGCAGCGCCCGGGACTTGACCGGCCGGAATGAGCAGTTCTTC
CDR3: CASSARDLTGRNEQFF

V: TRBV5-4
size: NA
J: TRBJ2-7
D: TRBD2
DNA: TGTGCCAGCAGCTTGGGACTAGCCCAGAGCTCCTACGAGCAGTACTTC
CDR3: CASSLGLAQSSYEQYF

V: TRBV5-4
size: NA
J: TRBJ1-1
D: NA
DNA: TGTGCCAGCAGCGAGGCAACTCAGGGGAACACTGAAGCTTTCTTT
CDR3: CASSEATQGNTEAFF

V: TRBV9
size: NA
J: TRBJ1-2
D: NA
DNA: TGTGCCAGCAGCCTGATCGGGAGTCATAACTATGGCTACACCTTC
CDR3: CASSLIGSHNYGYTF

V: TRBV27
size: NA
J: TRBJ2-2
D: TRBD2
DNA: TGTGCCAGCAGTCAGTCTAGCGGGGTGCGGGAGCTGTTTTTT
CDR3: CASSQSSGVRELFF

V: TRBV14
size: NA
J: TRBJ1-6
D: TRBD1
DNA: TGTGCCAGCAGCCAGGGACAGCATAATTCACCCCTCCACTTT
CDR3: CASSQGQHNSPLHF

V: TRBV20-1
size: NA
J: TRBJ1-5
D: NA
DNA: TGCAGTGCTAGTGTGGGGGGCAATCAGCCCCAGCATTTT
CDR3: CSASVGGNQPQHF

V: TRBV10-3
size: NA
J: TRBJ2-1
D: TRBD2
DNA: TGTGCCATCTCCGGCCTTACCGGACTAGCGGGAAGCAATGAGCAGTTCTTC
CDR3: CAISGLTGLAGSNEQFF

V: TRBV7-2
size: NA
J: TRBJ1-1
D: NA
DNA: TGTGCCAGCAGCTCCCTGTCCTTCGGGGGGACTGAAGCTTTCTTT
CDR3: CASSSLSFGGTEAFF

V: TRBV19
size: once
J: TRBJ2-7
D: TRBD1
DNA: TGTGCCAGTAAGGGGACAGGGGTCTACGAGCAGTACTTC
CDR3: CASKGTGVYEQYF

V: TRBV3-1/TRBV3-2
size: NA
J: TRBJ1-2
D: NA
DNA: TGTGCCAGCAGCCAGGCGGAGCGGGGCTACACCTTC
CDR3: CASSQAERGYTF

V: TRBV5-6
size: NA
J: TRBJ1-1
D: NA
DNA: TGTGCCAGCAGCTTGGCCCCAGGGAACACTGAAGCTTTCTTT
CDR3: CASSLAPGNTEAFF

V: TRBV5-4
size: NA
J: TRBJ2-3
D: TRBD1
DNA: TGTGCCAGCAGCATCGACAGGGGGCGGGATACGCAGTATTTT
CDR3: CASSIDRGRDTQYF

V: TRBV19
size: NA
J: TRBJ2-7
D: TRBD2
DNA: TGTGCCAGTAGTACTACCCTAGCGGGAGGGCCTGGCTACGAGCAGTACTTC
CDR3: CASSTTLAGGPGYEQYF

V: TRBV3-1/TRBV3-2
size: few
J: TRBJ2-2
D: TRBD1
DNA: TGTGCCAGCAGCCCACAGACAGGGGAGAACACCGGGGAGCTGTTTTTT
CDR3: CASSPQTGENTGELFF

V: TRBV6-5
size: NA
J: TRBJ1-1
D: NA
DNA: TGTGCCAGCAATCGGGACTCTGAAGCTTTCTTT
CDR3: CASNRDSEAFF

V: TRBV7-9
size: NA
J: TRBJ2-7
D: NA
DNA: TGTGCCAGCAGCTACGATAAAACAGGATGGCAGTACTTC
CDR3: CASSYDKTGWQYF

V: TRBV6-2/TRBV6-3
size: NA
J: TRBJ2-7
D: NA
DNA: TGTGCCAGCAGTTACCGGGGCAGCTCCTACGAGCAGTACTTC
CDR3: CASSYRGSSYEQYF

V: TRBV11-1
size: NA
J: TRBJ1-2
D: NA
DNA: TGTGCCAGCAGCGCCGAAGGATATGGCTACACCTTC
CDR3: CASSAEGYGYTF

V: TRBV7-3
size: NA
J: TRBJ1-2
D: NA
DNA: TGTGCCAGCAGCTTACCGCAGGGTAATGGCTACACCTTC
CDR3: CASSLPQGNGYTF

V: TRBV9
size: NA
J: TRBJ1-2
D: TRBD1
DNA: TGTGCCAGCAGCGTAACAGGGGGGCCCTATGGCTACACCTTC
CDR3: CASSVTGGPYGYTF

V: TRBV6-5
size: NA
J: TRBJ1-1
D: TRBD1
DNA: TGTGCCACCCGACAGGGGTACACTGAAGCTTTCTTT
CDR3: CATRQGYTEAFF

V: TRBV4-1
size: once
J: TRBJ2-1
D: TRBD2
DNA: TGCGCCAGCAGCCAACCTACAGCGGGAAGCTCCTACAATGAGCAGTTCTTC
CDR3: CASSQPTAGSSYNEQFF

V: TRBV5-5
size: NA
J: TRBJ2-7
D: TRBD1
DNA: TGTGCCAGCAGCTCGCAGGGACAGGGGATCGACGAGCAGTACTTC
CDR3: CASSSQGQGIDEQYF

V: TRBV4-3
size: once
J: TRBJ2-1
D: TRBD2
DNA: TGCGCCAGCAGCCTGGCTAGCGGACACTACAATGAGCAGTTCTTC
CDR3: CASSLASGHYNEQFF

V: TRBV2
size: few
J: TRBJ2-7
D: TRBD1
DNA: TGTGCCAGCAGGAGAAACCGGGACAGAACCTACGAGCAGTACTTC
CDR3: CASRRNRDRTYEQYF

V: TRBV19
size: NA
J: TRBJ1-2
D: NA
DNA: TGTGCCAGTAAATTCGGGCCAGGAGGAACTTTGAACTATGGCTACACCTTC
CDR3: CASKFGPGGTLNYGYTF

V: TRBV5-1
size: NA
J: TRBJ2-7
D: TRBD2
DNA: TGCGCCAGCAGCTTGGGTTTTTCTGCGGGGGATTCCTACGAGCAGTACTTC
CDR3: CASSLGFSAGDSYEQYF

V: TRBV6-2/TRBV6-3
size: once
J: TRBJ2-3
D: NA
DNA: TGTGCCAGCAGCTTGCTACAGGGTTACCCAGATACGCAGTATTTT
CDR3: CASSLLQGYPDTQYF

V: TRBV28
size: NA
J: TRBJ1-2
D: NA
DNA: TGTGCCAGCAGTTTCAACCGGGACACCTCCGCTATCCATAATGGCTACACCTTC
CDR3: CASSFNRDTSAIHNGYTF

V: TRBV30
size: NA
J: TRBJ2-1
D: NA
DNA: TGTGCCTGGATTCGGGTTCGGACCGAGGGGCAGTTCTTC
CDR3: CAWIRVRTEGQFF

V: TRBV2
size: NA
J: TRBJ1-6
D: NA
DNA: TGTGCCAGCAGTGAAGTCGGCCCCCGATCACCCCTCCACTTT
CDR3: CASSEVGPRSPLHF

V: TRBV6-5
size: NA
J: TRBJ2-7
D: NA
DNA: TGTGCCAGCAGTTCCCACAGGGTGAAGGATACCTACGAGCAGTACTTC
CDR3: CASSSHRVKDTYEQYF

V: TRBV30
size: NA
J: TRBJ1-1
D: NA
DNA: TGTGCCTGGAGTGGCTTCTACAGGGCGAACACTGAAGCTTTCTTT
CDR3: CAWSGFYRANTEAFF

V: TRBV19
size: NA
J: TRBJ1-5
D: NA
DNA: TGTGCCAGTAGTATAGATCATCTTGACACCGAAGCCCAGCATTTT
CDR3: CASSIDHLDTEAQHF

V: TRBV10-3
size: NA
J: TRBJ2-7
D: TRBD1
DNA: TGTGCCATCGCGGAGGGACAGGGAACCTACGAGCAGTACTTC
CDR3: CAIAEGQGTYEQYF